One sample yielded the 20 T cell receptor beta chains listed below, sequenced in a study of T cell responses to AZD1222 COVID-19 vaccine. Using immunoSEQ multiplex PCR, the repertoire was profiled, and TCRdb retains in-frame clones only, with some absent. The sample holds tens of thousands of clones, approximately 86% seen once. The sample was peripheral blood, taken on day 0 of MenACWY control vaccination. The receptors stem from an adult in good health.

With regard to this clone: Relative to the germline gene, one junction end is altered; a read error may explain this. The V and J genes are TRBV4-3 and TRBJ1-2; a weak D match, TRBD1 (5 bases). This CDR3 spans 15 amino acids. CDR1 is LGHNA and CDR2 is YSLEER in the germline V gene. The CDR3 DNA reads as TGCCCCAGCTGCCGAGTGGGGGAGTCTAACTATGGCTACACCTTC. This translates into CPSCRVGESNYGYTF.

The chain carries TRBV9 and TRBJ1-6; weak D call: TRBD1 (6 bases). Trimming took off 1 base at V and 8 bases at J, with 13 bases between the two ends. The CDR3 runs to 15 residues. Germline V CDR1 and CDR2: SGDLS, YYNGEE. DNA of the CDR3: TGTGCCAGCAGCGTATCGGGGGGCTTCGATTCACCCCTCCACTTT. Its protein product is CASSVSGGFDSPLHF.

The rearrangement uses TRBV10-3 and TRBJ1-1; no firm D call. This CDR3 comprises 14 residues. Germline V CDR1 and CDR2: ENHRY, SYGVKD. V lost 2 bases, J lost 4 bases, and 11 bases lay in between. The CDR3 sequence: CAISEVGRGTEAFF. In DNA, the CDR3 is TGTGCCATCAGTGAGGTGGGTCGGGGCACTGAAGCTTTCTTT.

V gene TRBV19 combines with J gene TRBJ1-3; D is ambiguous. The CDR3 is made up of 13 amino acids. The germline V gene encodes CDR1 LNHDA and CDR2 SQIVND (reference sequence). Trimming pared 3 bases from V and 4 bases from J, leaving 7 bases between. The CDR3 here is CASSIAGGNTIYF. CDR3 sequence (DNA): TGTGCCAGTAGTATTGCAGGAGGAAACACCATATATTTT.

Points on this clone: One end of the junction varies from germline; a read error may be responsible. The chain carries TRBV3-1 (or the pseudogene TRBV3-2) and TRBJ2-7, with D tentatively TRBD1 (6 bases). The CDR3 is 11 amino acids. From germline, CDR1 is LGHDT and CDR2 YNNKEL (reference sequence). The CDR3 is CASSQGTALRF. DNA of the CDR3: TGTGCCAGCAGCCAAGGGACAGCTCTCCGTTTC.

The V call is TRBV6-1, the J call TRBJ1-3; 7 positions agree with TRBD1. Germline trimming cut 0 bases from V and 9 bases from J; bases unmatched to any gene: 8. The CDR3 has 15 residues. CDR1 and CDR2 from the germline V gene are MNHNS and SASEGT. In DNA form, the CDR3 reads TGTGCCAGCAGTGAAGCGCAGGGGGTCATAGGCACCATATATTTT. This sequence encodes CASSEAQGVIGTIYF.

The chain joins TRBV30 to TRBJ2-6, with D maybe TRBD1 (6 bases). CDR1 and CDR2 (germline): GTSNPN, SVGIG (reference sequence). This CDR3 is 13 amino acids long. V was pared by 5 bases and J by 4 bases, with 9 bases between. CDR3 DNA sequence: TGTGCCTGGTCAGGGACAGGGGCCAACGTCCTGACTTTC. This codes for CAWSGTGANVLTF.

The chain is built from TRBV6-1 and TRBJ1-5, with TRBD1 as a possible D gene (5 bases). The CDR3 is 13 residues long. The germline V and J ends were trimmed by 3 bases and 7 bases, with 10 bases remaining between them. CDR1 MNHNS and CDR2 SASEGT come from the germline V gene. CDR3 nucleotide sequence: TGTGCCAGCAGTGAGAGGGGAGAGCAGCCCCAGCATTTT. Translating it yields CASSERGEQPQHF.

CDR3 DNA: TGTGCCAGCAGTTCTTTAACCGGACAGGGTAACTATGGCTACACCTTC. This codes for CASSSLTGQGNYGYTF. This chain connects TRBV28 to TRBJ1-2; TRBD1 matches 8 bases. Germline values: CDR1 MDHEN, CDR2 SYDVKM. The CDR3 is made up of 16 amino acids. Unmatched junction bases numbered 8, after V lost 4 bases and J lost 1 base.

The J gene is TRBJ2-1, the V gene TRBV9; D tentatively reads TRBD1 or TRBD2 (5 bases each). The ends were cut back, 4 bases at V and 2 bases at J, with 16 bases in the middle. The CDR3 loop spans 16 amino acids. Germline loops: CDR1 SGDLS, CDR2 YYNGEE. CDR3 in DNA: TGTGCCAGCAGCCCCCCCGGGACGGGGCCCTACAATGAGCAGTTCTTC. Its protein product is CASSPPGTGPYNEQFF.

This chain links TRBV5-4 with TRBJ1-1; D ambiguous. Germline V CDR1 and CDR2: SGHNT, YYREEE (reference sequence). CDR3 size: 14 residues. Trimming removed 0 bases from V and 3 bases from J, with 9 bases in between. DNA of the CDR3: TGTGCCAGCAGCTTGGGGGCTGGGTACACTGAAGCTTTCTTT. It encodes CASSLGAGYTEAFF.

The chain has TRBV6-1 and TRBJ2-2; a possible D gene is TRBD2 (6 bases). Germline CDR1 is MNHNS and CDR2 is SASEGT. There are 18 residues in the CDR3. V shed 3 bases and J shed 0 bases, with 17 bases lying between them. DNA of the CDR3: TGTGCCAGCAGTGATAGGCCCCCGGCGGGATCGAACACCGGGGAGCTGTTTTTT. The encoded protein is CASSDRPPAGSNTGELFF.

Comments on this clone: A junction end diverges from the germline sequence, so it may reflect a read error. This chain connects TRBV7-8 to TRBJ2-5, with 7 bases that match TRBD2. The CDR3 totals 11 residues. Germline V lookup: CDR1 SGHVS, CDR2 FQNEAQ. For the CDR3, the DNA is TGTGCCAGCAGCCTAAGCGGGGACCCAAACTTC. This gives the protein CASSLSGDPNF.

V usage is TRBV7-9 and J usage is TRBJ1-5, with 10 bases fitting TRBD1. The ends lost 3 bases at V and 9 bases at J; junction bases unmatched: 5. Germline V gives CDR1 SEHNR, CDR2 FQNEAQ (reference sequence). CDR3 length: 14 amino acids. The CDR3, as DNA: TGTGCCAGCAGCTTGGGACAGGGGACACGGCCCCAGCATTTT. This translates into CASSLGQGTRPQHF.

Only one count was recorded for this clone. CDR3 in amino acids: CASMGLYEQFF. The DNA of the CDR3 is TGTGCCAGTATGGGATTATATGAGCAGTTCTTC. The J gene is TRBJ2-1, the V gene TRBV19; D not certain. The V gene's germline CDR1 is LNHDA and CDR2 SQIVND (reference sequence). This CDR3 contains 11 residues. Trimming pared 7 bases from V and 8 bases from J, leaving 9 bases between.

The chain combines TRBV6-2 or TRBV6-3 with TRBJ1-5, with D hard to call. This CDR3 is 14 amino acids long. Germline V gene sequence: CDR1 MNHEY, CDR2 SVGEGT. Trimming pared 6 bases from V and 4 bases from J, leaving 13 bases between. The CDR3 DNA reads TGTGCCAGCAGCCTCCGGGCCCAAAATCAGCCCCAGCATTTT. Translated, it gives CASSLRAQNQPQHF.

The chain is built from TRBV12-3 or TRBV12-4 and TRBJ1-1; D remains ambiguous. The CDR3 is 13 residues long. Trimming removed 1 base at V and 1 base at J, with 4 bases between. CDR3 in amino acids: CASSLVENTEAFF. The CDR3 nucleotides are TGTGCCAGCAGTTTAGTGGAGAACACTGAAGCTTTCTTT.

On this clone itself: The same CDR3 arises from other DNA sequences in this sample as well. The chain's CDR3 is CASSYGEKLFF. CDR3 DNA: TGTGCCAGCAGTTATGGGGAAAAACTGTTTTTT. V usage is TRBV27 and J usage is TRBJ1-4; D unclear. V was shortened by 4 bases and J by 8 bases, with 5 bases between the two germline ends. CDR1 is MNHEY, CDR2 SMNVEV, per germline (reference sequence). The CDR3 extends over 11 amino acids.

This chain connects TRBV29-1 to TRBJ1-1; TRBD1 matches at 7 bases. V dropped 2 bases and J dropped 3; count of bases not matched to a gene: 3. Germline V gives CDR1 SQVTM, CDR2 ANQGSEA. The CDR3 covers 13 residues. CDR3 sequence (DNA): TGCAGCGTTGAACAGGGGGGGTACACTGAAGCTTTCTTT. This encodes CSVEQGGYTEAFF. The full variable domain, completed using reference TRBV29-1 and TRBJ1-1, is SAVISQKPSRDICQRGTSLTIQCQVDSQVTMMFWYRQQPGQSLTLIATANQGSEATYESGFVIDKFPISRPNLTFSTLTVSNMSPEDSSIYLCSVEQGGYTEAFFGQGTRLTVV.

The table lists this clone with a count of one. The chain is built from TRBV5-5 and TRBJ2-7; possibly TRBD1 or TRBD2 for D (5 bases each). CDR3 size: 14 residues. V was cut by 4 bases and J by 5 bases, with 16 bases left in between. Germline CDR1 reads SGHKS; CDR2 reads YYEKEE (reference sequence). The CDR3 is CASSRHGTTDEQYF. The DNA of the CDR3 is TGTGCCAGCAGCCGCCACGGGACCACGGACGAGCAGTACTTC. Supplemented by reference TRBV5-5 and TRBJ2-7, the full variable domain reads DAGVTQSPTHLIKTRGQQVTLRCSPISGHKSVSWYQQVLGQGPQFIFQYYEKEERGRGNFPDRFSARQFPNYSSELNVNALLLGDSALYLCASSRHGTTDEQYFGPGTRLTVT.